This TCR beta chain comes out of a study of OX40 agonist ivuxolimab in advanced cancers. Study background: Every 2 weeks, patients got intravenous ivuxolimab at one of six dose levels (0.01-10 mg/kg). Three individuals attained partial responses, comprising one hepatocellular carcinoma case and two cutaneous melanoma cases.

The protocol was immunoSEQ multiplex PCR, while the TCRdb copy is restricted to in-frame clones and leaves out a portion. The sample records some 85,000 clones, nearly 90% being singletons. This CDR3 contains 11 residues. The chain combines TRBV21-1 with TRBJ2-7. TRBV21-1 is a recognized pseudogene. The specimen was CD4+ or CD8+ T cells sorted from blood, collected in a trial of the OX40 agonist ivuxolimab. The receptor's source is an adult with an advanced solid tumor such as melanoma, head and neck, liver or kidney cancer. The DNA of the CDR3 is TGTGCCAGCAGCAAAGACCAGCAGCAGTACTTC. Translation: CASSKDQQQYF.